Each of the 20 T cell receptor beta chains below was sequenced from the same sample in a study of T cells in Graves' hyperthyroidism and ophthalmopathy. There were TCR beta CDR3 regions amplified from RNA transcripts. First-round RT-PCR of the TCR CDR3 relied on the HTBI primer set. One entry per CDR3 protein results from TCRdb running MiXCR on the multiplex PCR reads. This sample yields more than 550,000 distinct CDR3 sequences, of which around 15% are seen a single time; about a sixth belongs to the top ten. The sample comprised blood. The receptors were gathered from a man aged 45 to 65 with Graves' hyperthyroidism.

This clonotype was seen at least ten times. The chain combines TRBV15 with TRBJ2-7; 9 nucleotides match TRBD2. The V gene's germline CDR1 is LNHNV and CDR2 YYDKDF (reference sequence). Trimming cost V 0 bases and J 4 bases; bases outside gene matches: 10. This CDR3 spans 17 amino acids. As DNA, the CDR3 is TGTGCCACCAGCAGAGAACGGTCTAGCGGGGCTTCGTACGAGCAGTACTTC. Translating it yields CATSRERSSGASYEQYF.

This clonotype was seen only a few times. This chain joins TRBV27 and TRBJ2-7, with D maybe TRBD2 (6 bases). The CDR3 runs to 15 residues. Per germline, CDR1 MNHEY and CDR2 SMNVEV (reference sequence). Trimming took 4 bases from V and 2 from J, leaving 15 bases between them. This CDR3 reads CASSSRGSGPYEQYF. The CDR3 DNA is TGTGCCAGCAGTTCCCGGGGAAGCGGGCCCTACGAGCAGTACTTC.

A note on this clonotype: This may come from a read error, since a much larger clone is one base off. The chain couples TRBV2 to TRBJ1-1; no clear D. The V gene's germline CDR1 is SNHLY and CDR2 FYNNEI. CDR3 length equals 12 residues. V dropped 6 bases and J dropped 3 bases, with 8 bases sitting between them. CDR3 in DNA: TGTGCCAGCAGACCCACCGACACTGAAGCTTTCTTT. Translation: CASRPTDTEAFF.

This clonotype was picked up a small number of times. The V and J genes are TRBV27 and TRBJ1-6; D uncertain. V was shortened by 7 bases and J by 0 bases, with 10 bases between the two germline ends. The V gene's germline CDR1 is MNHEY and CDR2 SMNVEV (reference sequence). The CDR3 loop spans 15 amino acids. The CDR3 sequence is CASKAEGSYNSPLHF. The CDR3 coding sequence is TGTGCCAGCAAGGCCGAGGGCTCCTATAATTCACCCCTCCACTTT.

This clonotype was detected only a few times. The junction departs from the called germline gene at one end, perhaps through a read error. This rearrangement joins TRBV7-2 to TRBJ2-2, with a possible D match to TRBD2 (6 bases). The CDR3 loop spans 15 amino acids. Germline-derived CDR1 and CDR2 are SGHTA and FQGNSA. The CDR3 reads CASSLLSVNTGGLFF. CDR3 in DNA: TGTGCCAGCAGCTTACTGTCAGTGAACACCGGGGGGCTGTTTTTT. The full variable domain, with the rest looked up from reference TRBV7-2 and TRBJ2-2, is GAGVSQSPSNKVTEKGKDVELRCDPISGHTALYWYRQSLGQGLEFLIYFQGNSAPDKSGLPSDRFSAERTGGSVSTLTIQRTQQEDSAVYLCASSLLSVNTGGLFFGEGSRLTVL.

This chain links TRBV24-1 with TRBJ1-3; D is ambiguous. The V gene's germline CDR1 is KGHDR and CDR2 SFDVKD. V was shortened by 5 bases and J by 0 bases, with 10 bases between the two germline ends. The CDR3 sequence is 15 residues long. CDR3: CATSGWTDSGNTIYF. Here the CDR3 DNA reads TGTGCCACCAGTGGATGGACGGACTCTGGAAACACCATATATTTT.

In its sample, this clonotype was seen a few times. The chain uses TRBV30 and TRBJ2-5; 16 bases align to TRBD2. This CDR3 region has 19 residues. Looked up from germline, CDR1 is GTSNPN and CDR2 is SVGIG (reference sequence). The trim removed 3 bases at V and 2 bases at J, leaving 12 bases unmatched. CDR3 in amino acids: CAWSPRGGLAGGPQETQYF. The CDR3 DNA is TGTGCCTGGAGCCCCCGGGGGGGACTAGCGGGAGGGCCGCAAGAGACCCAGTACTTC.

V is TRBV6-2 or TRBV6-3 and J is TRBJ2-7, with TRBD2 identical over 8 bases. The CDR3 runs to 13 residues. With V trimmed by 9 bases and J by 2 bases, 6 bases remained unmatched. The germline CDR1 and CDR2 sequences are MNHEY and SVGEGT. The CDR3 region is CARGLAGTYEQYF. Written as DNA, the CDR3 is TGTGCCAGAGGATTAGCGGGGACCTACGAGCAGTACTTC.

A word on this clonotype: The junction does not match germline at one end; this may be a read error. V and J are TRBV6-4 and TRBJ2-1; 9 nucleotides agree with TRBD2. The germline CDR1 and CDR2 sequences are MRHNA and SNTAGT. This CDR3 has 15 residues. The CDR3 DNA reads as TGTGCCAGCAGTTACACCGGGACTAGCAGCAATAAGCAGTTCTTC. The encoded protein is CASSYTGTSSNKQFF.

This clonotype was detected many times. In DNA form, the CDR3 reads TGTGCCAGCAGCGTAGGGGAAATGTCGGCCCTGGGCTATGGCTACACCTTC. Translated: CASSVGEMSALGYGYTF. J is TRBJ1-2 and V is TRBV9, with no clear D. V was cut by 0 bases and J by 4 bases, with 19 bases left in between. Per the germline V gene, CDR1 is SGDLS and CDR2 is YYNGEE. The CDR3 contains 17 residues.

The chain uses TRBV29-1 and TRBJ2-1; 10 bases map to TRBD2. CDR1 is SQVTM, CDR2 ANQGSEA, per germline. J lost 7 bases, V lost 2 bases, and 8 bases had no gene match. The CDR3 extends over 15 amino acids. The CDR3 coding sequence is TGCAGCGTTGAAAAGGGGACTAGCGTGAGGAATGAGCAGTTCTTC. Its protein is CSVEKGTSVRNEQFF.

In its sample, this clonotype was seen many times. The chain is built from TRBV28 and TRBJ2-2, with D unresolved. In germline, CDR1 is MDHEN, CDR2 SYDVKM. V dropped 8 bases and J dropped 4 bases, with 14 bases sitting between them. CDR3 length: 14 amino acids. CDR3: CASRAQAVTGELFF. CDR3 bases: TGTGCCAGCCGAGCCCAGGCCGTCACCGGGGAGCTGTTTTTT.

The V gene is TRBV19, the J gene TRBJ2-6; 7 positions agree with TRBD1. The trim removed 3 bases at V and 2 bases at J, leaving 7 bases unmatched. The germline CDR1 and CDR2 sequences are LNHDA and SQIVND (reference sequence). There are 17 residues in the CDR3. DNA for the CDR3: TGTGCCAGTAGTATCGTCTATAGGGGGCCTGGGGCCAACGTCCTGACTTTC. It yields the protein CASSIVYRGPGANVLTF.

The V gene is TRBV2, the J gene TRBJ2-7; 9 bases are a match to TRBD2. Looked up from germline, CDR1 is SNHLY and CDR2 is FYNNEI. Losses at the gene ends were 3 bases for V and 2 bases for J; bases not matched to a gene: 8. This CDR3 contains 16 residues. The CDR3 spells CASSDPTSGRTYEQYF. The CDR3 nucleotides are TGTGCCAGCAGTGACCCCACTAGCGGGCGTACCTACGAGCAGTACTTC.

This CDR3 is CASSHYADTQYF. CDR3 nucleotides: TGTGCCAGCAGCCATTATGCAGATACGCAGTATTTT. The V gene is TRBV14, the J gene TRBJ2-3; D is unclear. Per germline, CDR1 SGHDN and CDR2 FVKESK. Trimming cost V 3 bases and J 4 bases, with 5 bases left between them. This CDR3 region has 12 residues. Drawing the rest from reference TRBV14 and TRBJ2-3, the complete variable domain is EAGVTQFPSHSVIEKGQTVTLRCDPISGHDNLYWYRRVMGKEIKFLLHFVKESKQDESGMPNNRFLAERTGGTYSTLKVQPAELEDSGVYFCASSHYADTQYFGPGTRLTVL.

The chain carries TRBV20-1 and TRBJ2-3; D is tentatively TRBD1 or TRBD2 (5 bases each). The CDR3 runs to 15 residues. Looked up from germline, CDR1 is DFQATT and CDR2 is SNEGSKA (reference sequence). In nucleotides, the CDR3 is TGCAGCGTTGAAGATGCAGGGATCGGGGCAGATACGCAGTATTTT. It specifies CSVEDAGIGADTQYF.

This clonotype was observed a few times. The chain links TRBV18 to TRBJ2-1; 7 bases map to TRBD2. Germline V gene sequence: CDR1 KGHSH, CDR2 LQKENI. The CDR3 covers 17 residues. V trimming: 5 bases; J trimming: 4 bases; junction bases outside the gene matches: 14. The CDR3 nucleotides read TGTGCCAGCTCAATCAACGGGAGGCTGGGGGTTTACAATGAGCAGTTCTTC. Its translation: CASSINGRLGVYNEQFF.

This clonotype was observed many times. The CDR3 sequence is CASSLSRAASTDTQYF. The CDR3 DNA reads as TGTGCCAGCAGTTTATCCAGGGCAGCTAGCACAGATACGCAGTATTTT. This chain links TRBV28 with TRBJ2-3; D is perhaps TRBD1 (5 bases). Germline CDR1 is MDHEN and CDR2 is SYDVKM. V gave up 1 base and J gave up 0 bases, with 11 bases separating them. The CDR3 is made up of 16 amino acids.

This clonotype was seen just once. The J gene is TRBJ1-5, the V gene TRBV11-3, with 7 bases fitting TRBD1. The ends lost 5 bases at V and 4 bases at J; junction bases unmatched: 11. Germline CDR1 reads SGHNT; CDR2 reads YENEEA. The CDR3 loop spans 16 amino acids. The CDR3 loop reads CASSLKDRFGNQPQHF. The CDR3 DNA sequence: TGTGCCAGCAGCCTTAAGGACAGGTTTGGGAATCAGCCCCAGCATTTT.

The gene calls are TRBV3-1 and TRBJ1-2; D is perhaps TRBD1 (6 bases). The CDR3 consists of 14 residues. Germline V gives CDR1 LGHDT, CDR2 YNNKEL (reference sequence). V gave up 5 bases and J gave up 2 bases, with 12 bases separating them. The CDR3 spells CASSVTGRNYGYTF. The CDR3 coding sequence is TGTGCCAGCAGCGTCACAGGGCGAAACTATGGCTACACCTTC.